The clone carrying this T cell receptor (beta chain) was detected ten times or more. The entry originates in a study of T cells in Graves' hyperthyroidism and ophthalmopathy. Thyroid ultrasound and orbital computed tomography, with clinical symptoms and serum thyroxine and TRAb, informed diagnoses. What was amplified from RNA transcripts were TCR beta CDR3 regions. The study used the HTBI primer set for a first-round RT-PCR of the TCR CDR3. MiXCR, run by TCRdb on the multiplex PCR reads, gives a single entry per CDR3 protein. Here the sample spans approximately 370,000 distinct CDR3 sequences, about a sixth being singletons. Specimen: blood. This clonotype was obtained from a woman aged 25 to 45 with Graves' hyperthyroidism that later progressed to Graves' ophthalmopathy.

CDR3 sequence: CATSRRDGETQYF. The CDR3 region has the DNA TGTGCCACCAGCAGAAGGGACGGAGAGACCCAGTACTTC. This chain connects TRBV15 to TRBJ2-5; perhaps D is TRBD1 or TRBD2 (5 bases each). V gave up 2 bases and J gave up 4 bases, with 8 bases separating them. The CDR3 is 13 residues long. Germline CDR1 reads LNHNV; CDR2 reads YYDKDF (reference sequence).